This T cell receptor (beta chain) appears in the sequencing data of a study of metastatic and nonmetastatic thyroid tumors. Study-level findings and limits: Relative to benign nodules, malignant thyroid tumors were reportedly characterized by significantly elevated TCR beta diversity in blood and tumor.

Via MiXCR, TCRdb re-called the PCR reads. The sample lists some 55,000 clones, roughly 30% occurring once. This clone showed up just once. As yet, its antigen is unknown. Germline and junction disagree at one end, which may indicate a read error. This CDR3 contains 16 residues. Germline CDR1 and CDR2: SGHAT and FQNNGV. Before thyroid surgery, none of the patients had received any treatment. The rearrangement uses TRBV11-2 and TRBJ2-1; 11 bases align to TRBD2. This sequence originates from a female donor with papillary thyroid cancer or a benign thyroid nodule (not recorded which). Some clones in this sample may be carry-over from other donors' samples. The sample comprised blood. CDR3 protein: CASSPLAGGTDNEQFF. The CDR3 coding sequence is TGTGCCAGCAGCCCTCTAGCGGGAGGCACCGACAATGAGCAGTTTTTC.